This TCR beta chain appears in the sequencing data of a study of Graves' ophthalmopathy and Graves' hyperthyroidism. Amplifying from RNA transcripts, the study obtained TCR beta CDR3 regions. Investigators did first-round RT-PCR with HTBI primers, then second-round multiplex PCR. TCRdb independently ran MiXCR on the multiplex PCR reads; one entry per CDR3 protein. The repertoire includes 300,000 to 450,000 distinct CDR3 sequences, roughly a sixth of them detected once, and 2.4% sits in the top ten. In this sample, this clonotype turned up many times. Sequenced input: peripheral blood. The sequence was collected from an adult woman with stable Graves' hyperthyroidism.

CDR3 sequence: CASSLAGSGRYQETQYF. The CDR3 DNA follows: TGTGCCAGCAGCTTAGCTGGGAGCGGGAGGTACCAAGAGACCCAGTACTTC. This chain uses TRBV7-2 with TRBJ2-5, with 9 bases matching TRBD2. The length of the CDR3 is 17 residues. Germline V CDR1 and CDR2: SGHTA, FQGNSA. The V gene end was trimmed by 0 bases and the J gene end by 0 bases; junction bases not matched to a gene: 5.